These 21 T cell receptor beta chains originate from one sample sequenced in a study of early T cells in non-severe SARS-CoV-2 infection. TCRdb reprocessed the 5' RACE reads via MiXCR and lists one record per CDR3 protein. In the table there are roughly 80,000 distinct CDR3 sequences, about 11% of which are singletons. The specimen was whole blood, collected at baseline. All receptors derive from an adult who was a healthcare worker with PCR-confirmed SARS-CoV-2 infection or an uninfected control (not recorded which).

A few counts support this clonotype. V is TRBV12-5 and J is TRBJ1-4; D not resolved. This CDR3 comprises 14 residues. Looked up from germline, CDR1 is LGHNT and CDR2 is FRNRAP. Trimming took 8 bases from V and 4 from J, leaving 14 bases between them. The CDR3 sequence: CASREPTSNEKLFF. CDR3 in DNA: TGTGCTAGTCGGGAGCCAACTAGTAATGAAAAACTGTTTTTT.

This clonotype appeared many times. The rearrangement uses TRBV11-2 and TRBJ2-2; maybe TRBD1 (6 bases). V gave up 6 bases and J gave up 1 base, with 12 bases separating them. Germline V CDR1 and CDR2: SGHAT, FQNNGV. The CDR3 totals 15 residues. The DNA for the CDR3 is TGTGCCAGCAGGCCAGACAGGTTGAACACCGGGGAGCTGTTTTTT. Translated, it gives CASRPDRLNTGELFF.

The V and J genes are TRBV29-1 and TRBJ2-3, with 8 bases identical to TRBD2. V lost 7 bases to trimming and J lost 0 bases; unmatched junction nucleotides: 12. This CDR3 is built from 16 residues. Germline V lookup: CDR1 SQVTM, CDR2 ANQGSEA. CDR3 nucleotide sequence: TGCAGCGCGAAGACCTTTAGCGGGACAAGCACAGATACGCAGTATTTT. Encoded protein: CSAKTFSGTSTDTQYF.

This chain joins TRBV3-1 and TRBJ2-2; tentatively, D is TRBD2 (6 bases). The CDR3 contains 14 residues. The germline gives CDR1 LGHDT, CDR2 YNNKEL (reference sequence). Trimming pared 0 bases from V and 7 bases from J, leaving 9 bases between. The CDR3 spells CASSQDLALGELFF. The DNA for the CDR3 is TGTGCCAGCAGCCAAGATCTAGCGCTCGGGGAGCTGTTTTTT.

This clonotype was recorded at least ten times. The chain employs TRBV5-6 and TRBJ1-4, with 10 bases matching TRBD1. Germline CDR1 reads SGHDT; CDR2 reads YYEEEE. This CDR3 region has 15 residues. The V and J ends lost 0 bases and 7 bases, in that order; junction bases with no gene match: 3. In nucleotides, the CDR3 is TGTGCCAGCAGCTTGGCTGGACAGGGGGTTGAAAAACTGTTTTTT. Its translation: CASSLAGQGVEKLFF.

This clonotype was found a few times. The genes are TRBV3-1 and TRBJ1-1; TRBD1 agrees at 7 bases. Germline V gives CDR1 LGHDT, CDR2 YNNKEL (reference sequence). V shed 1 base, J shed 0 bases, and the junction held 2 bases outside the gene matches. The CDR3 length is 15 residues. The CDR3 nucleotides are TGTGCCAGCAGCCAAGCGACAGGGATGAACACTGAAGCTTTCTTT. The encoded protein is CASSQATGMNTEAFF.

CDR3 sequence: CSVTRQGHQYF. The CDR3, as DNA: TGCAGCGTTACCCGACAGGGCCATCAGTACTTC. The chain combines TRBV29-1 with TRBJ2-7, with TRBD1 identical over 7 bases. V trimming: 5 bases; J trimming: 10 bases; junction bases outside the gene matches: 8. The length of the CDR3 is 11 residues. Looked up from germline, CDR1 is SQVTM and CDR2 is ANQGSEA.

This clonotype was seen only a few times. This chain uses TRBV5-6 with TRBJ2-5; possibly TRBD2 for D (6 bases). The CDR3 totals 16 residues. Germline CDR1 and CDR2: SGHDT and YYEEEE. Between the trimmed V and J ends, which lost 2 bases and 1 base, there was a span of 15 bases. CDR3 region: CASSFLAQTGQETQYF. Here the CDR3 DNA reads TGTGCCAGCAGCTTTCTAGCGCAAACAGGCCAAGAGACCCAGTACTTC.

This sequence joins TRBV12-3 or TRBV12-4 and TRBJ2-2; no firm D call. Trimming removed 3 bases at V and 0 bases at J, with 8 bases between. The CDR3 loop spans 15 amino acids. The CDR3 here is CASSFSSPNTGELFF. CDR3 nucleotides: TGTGCCAGCAGTTTCTCGTCCCCGAACACCGGGGAGCTGTTTTTT.

This clonotype came up a few times. The gene calls are TRBV28 and TRBJ2-5, with 7 bases matching TRBD2. V lost 5 bases and J lost 1; bases outside the gene matches: 10. The CDR3 sequence is 16 residues long. In germline, CDR1 is MDHEN, CDR2 SYDVKM. CDR3 nucleotide sequence: TGTGCCAGCAGTCGCAGGCTAGCGGACTTCCAAGAGACCCAGTACTTC. It codes for CASSRRLADFQETQYF.

About this clonotype: The junction does not match germline at one end; this may be a read error. The chain uses TRBV9 and TRBJ1-6, with D unclear. The CDR3 runs 18 residues. Germline V CDR1 and CDR2: SGDLS, YYNGEE. The chain's CDR3 is CASSSWTGPSSYNSPLHF. The CDR3, as DNA: TGTGCCAGCAGTTCTTGGACGGGCCCAAGCTCCTATAATTCACCCCTCCATTTT.

The chain couples TRBV6-6 to TRBJ2-7, with 7 bases fitting TRBD2. Looked up from germline, CDR1 is MNHNY and CDR2 is SVGAGI (reference sequence). The CDR3 is made up of 15 amino acids. Losses at the gene ends were 2 bases for V and 1 base for J; bases not matched to a gene: 5. DNA for the CDR3: TGTGCCAGCAGTTACGGCACGGGGGGTTCCTACGAGCAGTACTTC. Translated, it gives CASSYGTGGSYEQYF.

There are a few counts of this clonotype. V is TRBV2 and J is TRBJ1-1; TRBD1 matches at 7 bases. Trimming cost V 6 bases and J 6 bases; bases outside gene matches: 10. Germline lookup yields CDR1 SNHLY and CDR2 FYNNEI. The CDR3 extends over 14 amino acids. For the CDR3, the DNA is TGTGCCAGCAGCCCAGGGGGTCCCAACGCTGAAGCTTTCTTT. Encoded protein: CASSPGGPNAEAFF.

This clonotype was found many times. V is TRBV20-1 and J is TRBJ1-2; TRBD1 matches 7 bases. Trimming at V came to 3 bases and at J to 8 bases, leaving 3 bases not matched to a gene. The CDR3 has 11 residues. CDR1 DFQATT and CDR2 SNEGSKA come from the germline V gene (reference sequence). The CDR3 sequence: CSARRDSGYTF. In nucleotides, the CDR3 is TGCAGTGCTAGGAGGGACAGCGGCTACACCTTC.

This clonotype was counted a few times. V gene TRBV20-1 combines with J gene TRBJ1-3; D gene ambiguous. Trimming stripped 6 bases from V and 4 bases from J, with 10 bases between. The length of the CDR3 is 12 residues. CDR1 is DFQATT, CDR2 SNEGSKA, per germline (reference sequence). CDR3 region: CSATRDGNTIYF. Written as DNA, the CDR3 is TGCAGTGCCACACGAGACGGAAACACCATATATTTT.

The chain couples TRBV29-1 to TRBJ2-1, with D tentatively TRBD1 (7 bases). CDR1 is SQVTM, CDR2 ANQGSEA, per germline. The CDR3 totals 12 residues. Deletions cut 7 bases from V and 7 bases from J, with 14 bases between. The chain's CDR3 is CSGSTGRNEQFF. DNA of the CDR3: TGCAGCGGTTCGACAGGGAGGAATGAGCAGTTCTTC.

This clonotype appeared many times. V is TRBV2 and J is TRBJ2-2; 8 nucleotides match TRBD2. With 7 bases clipped from V and 10 bases from J, the junction kept 11 bases outside the gene matches. The CDR3 contains 14 residues. Germline V CDR1 and CDR2: SNHLY, FYNNEI. CDR3: CASKKDPAGEELFF. CDR3 nucleotides: TGTGCCAGCAAAAAAGATCCAGCGGGGGAGGAGCTGTTTTTT.

Many counts were recorded for this clonotype. The chain combines TRBV7-2 with TRBJ2-3; no firm D call. V was trimmed by 2 bases and J by 2 bases, leaving 8 bases between them. The CDR3 is 14 amino acids. In germline, CDR1 is SGHTA, CDR2 FQGNSA. The CDR3 here is CASSLLILTDTQYF. The CDR3 DNA reads as TGTGCCAGCAGCTTATTGATCCTCACAGATACGCAGTATTTT.

The J gene is TRBJ2-5, the V gene TRBV29-1; 7 nucleotides match TRBD2. The CDR3 has 14 amino acids. Trimming cost V 3 bases and J 4 bases; bases outside gene matches: 8. Germline values: CDR1 SQVTM, CDR2 ANQGSEA. CDR3 sequence (DNA): TGCAGCGTTGACCCTCCGGGACTACTAGAGACCCAGTACTTC. Translating it yields CSVDPPGLLETQYF.

This clonotype has at least ten counts. The rearrangement joins TRBV3-1 to TRBJ2-6; no definite D call. The V gene's germline CDR1 is LGHDT and CDR2 YNNKEL (reference sequence). The CDR3 is made up of 15 amino acids. The ends were cut back, 4 bases at V and 1 base at J, with 8 bases in the middle. The CDR3 DNA reads TGTGCCAGCAGCCCTCAGTTTTCTGGGGCCAACGTCCTGACTTTC. Translation: CASSPQFSGANVLTF.

The chain employs TRBV7-3 and TRBJ1-2; 12 bases align to TRBD1. V trimming: 2 bases; J trimming: 8 bases; junction bases outside the gene matches: 6. This CDR3 region has 15 residues. CDR1 is SGHTA and CDR2 is FQGTGA in the germline V gene. CDR3 region: CASSLPGTGGGGYTF. The CDR3 bases are TGTGCCAGCAGCTTACCCGGGACAGGGGGCGGAGGCTACACCTTC.